Only one count was recorded for the clone carrying this T cell receptor beta chain. Its target is not known. V lost 4 bases and J 2 bases, leaving 11 bases between the germline ends. The CDR3 runs to 14 residues. CDR1 and CDR2 from the germline V gene are MNHNS and SASEGT. The sample belongs to a study of T cells in localized non-small cell lung cancer. The data were produced by immunoSEQ multiplex PCR, yet TCRdb's version contains in-frame clones alone and is incomplete. The sample lists approximately 64,000 clones, approximately 87% occurring once. Whole-study findings and limits: Detection in adjacent lung was observed for a median approximately 53 of the top 100 tumor clones.

The chain employs TRBV6-1 and TRBJ1-2; no clear D gene. The material sequenced was peripheral blood, taken before any cancer treatment. The origin of this receptor is a woman aged 40-69 years with stage I lung adenocarcinoma. The CDR3 DNA sequence: TGTGCCAGCAGTGCGCAGGATAGCAACTATGGCTACACCTTC. As protein: CASSAQDSNYGYTF.